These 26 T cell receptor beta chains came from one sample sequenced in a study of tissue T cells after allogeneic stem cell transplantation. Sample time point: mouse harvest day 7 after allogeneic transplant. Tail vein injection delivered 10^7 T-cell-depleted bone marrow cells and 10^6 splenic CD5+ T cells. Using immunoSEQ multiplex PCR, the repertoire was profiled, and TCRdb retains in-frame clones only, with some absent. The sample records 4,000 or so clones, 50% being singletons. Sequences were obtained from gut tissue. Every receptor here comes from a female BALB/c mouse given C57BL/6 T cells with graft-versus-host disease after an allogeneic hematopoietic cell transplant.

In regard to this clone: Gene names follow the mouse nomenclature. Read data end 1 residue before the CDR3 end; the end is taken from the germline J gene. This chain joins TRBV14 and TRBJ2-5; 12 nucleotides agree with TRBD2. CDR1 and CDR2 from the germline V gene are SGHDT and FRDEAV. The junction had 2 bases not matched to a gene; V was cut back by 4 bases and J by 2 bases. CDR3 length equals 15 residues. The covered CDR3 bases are TGTGCCAGCAGTGACTGGGGGGGCTTCCAAGACACCCAGTAC. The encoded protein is CASSDWGGFQDTQY. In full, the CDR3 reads CASSDWGGFQDTQYF.

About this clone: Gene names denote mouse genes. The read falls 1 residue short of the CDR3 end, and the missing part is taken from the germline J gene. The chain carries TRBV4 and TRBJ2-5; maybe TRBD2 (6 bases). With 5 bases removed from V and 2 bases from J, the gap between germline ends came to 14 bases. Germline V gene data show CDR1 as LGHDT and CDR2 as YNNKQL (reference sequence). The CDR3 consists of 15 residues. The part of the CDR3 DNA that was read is TGTGCCAGCAGCGCCCGCTGGGGTTCCCAAGACACCCAGTAC. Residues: CASSARWGSQDTQY. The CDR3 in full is CASSARWGSQDTQYF.

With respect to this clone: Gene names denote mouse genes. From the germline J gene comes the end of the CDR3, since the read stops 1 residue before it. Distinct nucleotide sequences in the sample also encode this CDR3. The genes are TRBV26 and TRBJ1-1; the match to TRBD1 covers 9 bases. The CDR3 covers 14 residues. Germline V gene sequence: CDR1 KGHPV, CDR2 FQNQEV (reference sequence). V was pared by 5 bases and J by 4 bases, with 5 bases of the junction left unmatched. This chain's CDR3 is CASSWDREGTEVFF. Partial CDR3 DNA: TGTGCCAGCAGTTGGGACAGGGAGGGCACAGAAGTCTTC.

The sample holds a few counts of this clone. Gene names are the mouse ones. CDR3 in amino acids: CASGDPGAGGNTLYF. The DNA read from the CDR3 is TGTGCCAGCGGTGATCCGGGGGCGGGGGGAAATACGCTCTAT. The chain joins TRBV13-2 to TRBJ1-3, with a possible D match to TRBD1 (6 bases). Read sequence stops 1 residue before the CDR3 end, and the germline J gene provides the missing end. This CDR3 contains 15 residues. V dropped 1 base and J dropped 4 bases, with 12 bases sitting between them. Germline CDR1 and CDR2: NNHNN and SYGAGS (reference sequence).

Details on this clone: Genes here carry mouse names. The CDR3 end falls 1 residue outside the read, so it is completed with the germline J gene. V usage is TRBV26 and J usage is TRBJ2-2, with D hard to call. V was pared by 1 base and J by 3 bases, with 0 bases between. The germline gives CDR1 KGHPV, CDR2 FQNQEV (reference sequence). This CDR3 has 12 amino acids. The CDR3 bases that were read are TGTGCCAGCAGTCTGTACACCGGGCAGCTCTAC. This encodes CASSLYTGQLY. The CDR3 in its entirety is CASSLYTGQLYF.

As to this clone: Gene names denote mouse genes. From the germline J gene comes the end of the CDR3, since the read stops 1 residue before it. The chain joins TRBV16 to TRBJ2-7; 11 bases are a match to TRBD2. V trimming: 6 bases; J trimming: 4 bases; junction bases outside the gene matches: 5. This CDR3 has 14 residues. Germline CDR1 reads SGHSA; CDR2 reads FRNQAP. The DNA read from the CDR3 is TGTGCAAGCAGAACCGGGACTGGGGGTTATGAACAGTAC. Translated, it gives CASRTGTGGYEQY. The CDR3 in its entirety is CASRTGTGGYEQYF.

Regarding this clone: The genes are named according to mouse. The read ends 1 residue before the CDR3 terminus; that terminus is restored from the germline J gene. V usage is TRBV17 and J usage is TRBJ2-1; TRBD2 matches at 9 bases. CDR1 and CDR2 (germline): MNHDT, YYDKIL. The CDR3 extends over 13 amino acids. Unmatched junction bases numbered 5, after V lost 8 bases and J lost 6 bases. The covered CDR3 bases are TGTGCTAGCGATGGGGGGGCGCTTGCTGAGCAGTTC. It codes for CASDGGALAEQF. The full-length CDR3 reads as CASDGGALAEQFF. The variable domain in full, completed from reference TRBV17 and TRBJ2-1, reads DTTVKQNPRYKLARVGKPVNLICSQTMNHDTMYWYQKKPNQAPKLLLFYYDKILNREADTFEKFQSSRPNNSFCSLYIGSAGLEYSAMYLCASDGGALAEQFFGPGTRLTVL.

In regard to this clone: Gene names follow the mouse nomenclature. The part of the CDR3 DNA that was read is TGTGCCAGCAGTCTGTATCCAACAAACACAGAAGTCTTC. Its protein product is CASSLYPTNTEVF. The CDR3 in full is CASSLYPTNTEVFF. The chain recombines TRBV24 with TRBJ1-1; the D is unclear. The read falls 1 residue short of the CDR3 end, and the missing part is taken from the germline J gene. Trimming removed 0 bases at V and 0 bases at J, with 5 bases between. The CDR3 is 14 residues long. The V gene's germline CDR1 is KGHTA and CDR2 FRNEEI.

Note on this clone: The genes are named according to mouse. The DNA read from the CDR3 is TGTGCCAGCGGGACAGATAACAACCAGGCTCCGCTT. As protein: CASGTDNNQAPL. The complete CDR3 sequence is CASGTDNNQAPLF. The V call is TRBV15, the J call TRBJ1-5; 7 nucleotides line up with TRBD1. With the read ending 1 residue before the CDR3 end, the germline J gene is used to fill in that end. V gave up 8 bases and J gave up 0 bases; unmatched junction bases: 1. Germline V gene sequence: CDR1 SGHND, CDR2 FRSKSL. The CDR3 length is 13 residues.

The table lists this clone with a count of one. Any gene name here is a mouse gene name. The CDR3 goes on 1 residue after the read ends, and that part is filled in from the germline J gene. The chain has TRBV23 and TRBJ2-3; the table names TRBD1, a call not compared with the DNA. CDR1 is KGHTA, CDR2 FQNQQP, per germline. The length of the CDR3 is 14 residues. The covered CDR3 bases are TGCTCCAGCAGTCAAAGGTCAGGGCCAGAAACGCTGTAT. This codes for CSSSQRSGPETLY. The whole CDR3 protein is CSSSQRSGPETLYF.

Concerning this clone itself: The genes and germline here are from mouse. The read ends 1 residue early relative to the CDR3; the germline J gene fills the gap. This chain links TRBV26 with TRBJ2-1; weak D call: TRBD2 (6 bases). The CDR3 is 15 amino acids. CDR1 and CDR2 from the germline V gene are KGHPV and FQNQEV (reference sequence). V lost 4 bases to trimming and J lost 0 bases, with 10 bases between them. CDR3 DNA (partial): TGTGCCAGCAGTCCCCCGGGACTTAACTATGCTGAGCAGTTC. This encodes CASSPPGLNYAEQF. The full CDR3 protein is CASSPPGLNYAEQFF.

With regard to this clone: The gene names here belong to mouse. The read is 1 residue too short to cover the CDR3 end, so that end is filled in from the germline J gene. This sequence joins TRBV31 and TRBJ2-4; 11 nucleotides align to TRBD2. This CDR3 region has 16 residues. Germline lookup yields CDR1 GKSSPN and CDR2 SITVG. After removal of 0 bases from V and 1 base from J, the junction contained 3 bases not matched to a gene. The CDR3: CAWSLGLGGGQNTLYF. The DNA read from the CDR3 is TGTGCCTGGAGTCTTGGACTGGGGGGAGGTCAAAACACCTTGTAC.

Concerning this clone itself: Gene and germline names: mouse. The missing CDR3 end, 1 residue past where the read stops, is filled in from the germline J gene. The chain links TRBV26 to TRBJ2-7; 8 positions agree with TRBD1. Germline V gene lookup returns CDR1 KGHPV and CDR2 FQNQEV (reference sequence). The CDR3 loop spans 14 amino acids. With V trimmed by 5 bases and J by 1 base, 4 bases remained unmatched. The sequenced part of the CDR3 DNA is TGTGCCAGCAGTTGGACAGGGAGGTCCTATGAACAGTAC. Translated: CASSWTGRSYEQY. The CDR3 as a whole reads CASSWTGRSYEQYF.

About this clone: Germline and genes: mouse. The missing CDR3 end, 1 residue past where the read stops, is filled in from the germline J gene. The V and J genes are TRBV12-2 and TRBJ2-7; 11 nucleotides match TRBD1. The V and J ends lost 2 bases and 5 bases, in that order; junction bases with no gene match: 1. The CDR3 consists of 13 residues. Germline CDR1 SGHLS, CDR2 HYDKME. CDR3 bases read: TGTGCCAGCTCTCGGACAGGGGGCCATGAACAGTAC. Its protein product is CASSRTGGHEQY. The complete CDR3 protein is CASSRTGGHEQYF. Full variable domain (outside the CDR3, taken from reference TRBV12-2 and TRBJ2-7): NSGVVQSPRYIIKGKGERSILKCIPISGHLSVAWYQQTQGQELKFFIQHYDKMERDKGNLPSRFSVQQFDDYHSEMNMSALELEDSAVYFCASSRTGGHEQYFGPGTRLTVL.

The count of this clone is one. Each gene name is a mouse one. The CDR3 sequence: CASSGQGQNTLYF. The CDR3 DNA, read in part, is TGTGCCAGCTCGGGACAGGGACAAAACACCTTGTAC. V gene TRBV12-1 combines with J gene TRBJ2-4; 9 bases match TRBD1. The sequenced fragment ends 1 residue before the CDR3 boundary, so the rest is inferred from the germline J gene. J gave up 3 bases and V 4 bases, and 1 base lay outside the gene matches. CDR1 is SGHSN, CDR2 HYEKVE, per germline. The CDR3 sequence is 13 residues long.

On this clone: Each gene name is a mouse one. Partial CDR3 DNA: TGCTCCAGCAGTCAATCCGGACAAAACAACCAGGCTCCGCTT. Protein: CSSSQSGQNNQAPL. The whole CDR3 region reads CSSSQSGQNNQAPLF. The chain joins TRBV23 to TRBJ1-5; the table gives TRBD1 as D, unverified against the DNA. The observed sequence ends 1 residue before the CDR3 terminus, with the missing tail filled in from the germline J gene. The germline V gene encodes CDR1 KGHTA and CDR2 FQNQQP. This CDR3 region has 15 residues.

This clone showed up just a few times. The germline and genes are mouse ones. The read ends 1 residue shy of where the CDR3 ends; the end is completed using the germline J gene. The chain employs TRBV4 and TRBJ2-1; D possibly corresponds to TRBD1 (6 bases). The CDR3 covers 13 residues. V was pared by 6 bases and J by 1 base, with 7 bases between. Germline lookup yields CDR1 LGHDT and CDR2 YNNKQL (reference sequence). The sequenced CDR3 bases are TGTGCCAGCAGACAGGGAAACTATGCTGAGCAGTTC. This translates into CASRQGNYAEQF. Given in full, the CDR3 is CASRQGNYAEQFF. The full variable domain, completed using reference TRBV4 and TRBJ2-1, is ETAVFQTPNYHVTQVGNEVSFNCKQTLGHDTMYWYKQDSKKLLKIMFSYNNKQLIVNETVPRRFSPQSSDKAHLNLRIKSVEPEDSAVYLCASRQGNYAEQFFGPGTRLTVL.

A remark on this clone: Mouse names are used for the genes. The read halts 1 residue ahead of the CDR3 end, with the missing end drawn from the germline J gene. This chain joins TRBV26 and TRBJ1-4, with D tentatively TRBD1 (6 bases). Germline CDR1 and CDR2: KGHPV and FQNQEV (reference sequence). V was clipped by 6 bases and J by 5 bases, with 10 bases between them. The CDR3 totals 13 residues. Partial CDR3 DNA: TGTGCCAGCAGCGGGACAACAAACGAAAGATTATTT. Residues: CASSGTTNERLF. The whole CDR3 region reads CASSGTTNERLFF.

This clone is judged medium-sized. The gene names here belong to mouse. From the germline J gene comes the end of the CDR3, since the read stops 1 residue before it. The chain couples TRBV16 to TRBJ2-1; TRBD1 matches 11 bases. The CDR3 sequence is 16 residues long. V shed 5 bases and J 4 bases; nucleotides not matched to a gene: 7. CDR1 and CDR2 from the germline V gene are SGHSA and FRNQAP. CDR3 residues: CASSQRGTGGYAEQFF. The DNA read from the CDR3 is TGTGCAAGCAGCCAAAGGGGGACAGGGGGGTATGCTGAGCAGTTC.

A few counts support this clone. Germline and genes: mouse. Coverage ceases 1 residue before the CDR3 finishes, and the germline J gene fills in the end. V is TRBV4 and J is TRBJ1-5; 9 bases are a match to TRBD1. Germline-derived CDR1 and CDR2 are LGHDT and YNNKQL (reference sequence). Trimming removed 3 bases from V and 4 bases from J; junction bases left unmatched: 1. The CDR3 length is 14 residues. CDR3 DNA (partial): TGTGCCAGCAGCTACGGACAGGGGAACCAGGCTCCGCTT. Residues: CASSYGQGNQAPL. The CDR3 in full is CASSYGQGNQAPLF.

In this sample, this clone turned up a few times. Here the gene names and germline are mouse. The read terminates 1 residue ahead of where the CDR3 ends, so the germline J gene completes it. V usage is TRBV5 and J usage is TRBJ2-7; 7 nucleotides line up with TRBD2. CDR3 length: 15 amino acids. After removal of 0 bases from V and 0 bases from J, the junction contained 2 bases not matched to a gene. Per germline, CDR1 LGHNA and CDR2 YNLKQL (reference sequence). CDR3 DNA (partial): TGTGCCAGCAGCCAAGACTGGGGGAGCTCCTATGAACAGTAC. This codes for CASSQDWGSSYEQY. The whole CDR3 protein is CASSQDWGSSYEQYF.

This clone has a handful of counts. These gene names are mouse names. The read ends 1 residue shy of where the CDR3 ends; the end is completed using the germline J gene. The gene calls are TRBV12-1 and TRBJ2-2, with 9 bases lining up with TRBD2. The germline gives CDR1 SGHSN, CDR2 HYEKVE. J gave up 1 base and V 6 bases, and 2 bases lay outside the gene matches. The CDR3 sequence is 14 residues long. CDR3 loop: CASATGGNTGQLYF. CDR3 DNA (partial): TGTGCCAGCGCGACTGGGGGAAACACCGGGCAGCTCTAC.

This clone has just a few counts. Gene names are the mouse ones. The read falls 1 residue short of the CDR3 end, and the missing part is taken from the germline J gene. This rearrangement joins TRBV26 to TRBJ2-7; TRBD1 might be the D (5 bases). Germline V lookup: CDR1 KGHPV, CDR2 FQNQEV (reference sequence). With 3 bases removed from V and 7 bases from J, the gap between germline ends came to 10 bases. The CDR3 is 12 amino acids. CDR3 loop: CASSLTGGEQYF. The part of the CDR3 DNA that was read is TGTGCCAGCAGTCTCACAGGAGGGGAACAGTAC.

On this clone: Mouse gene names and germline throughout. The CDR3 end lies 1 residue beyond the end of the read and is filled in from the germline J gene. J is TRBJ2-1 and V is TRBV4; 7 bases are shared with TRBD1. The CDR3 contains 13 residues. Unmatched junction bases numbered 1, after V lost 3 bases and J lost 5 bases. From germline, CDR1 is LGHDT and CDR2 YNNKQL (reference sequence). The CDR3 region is CASSYTGDAEQFF. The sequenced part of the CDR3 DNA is TGTGCCAGCAGCTATACAGGGGATGCTGAGCAGTTC.

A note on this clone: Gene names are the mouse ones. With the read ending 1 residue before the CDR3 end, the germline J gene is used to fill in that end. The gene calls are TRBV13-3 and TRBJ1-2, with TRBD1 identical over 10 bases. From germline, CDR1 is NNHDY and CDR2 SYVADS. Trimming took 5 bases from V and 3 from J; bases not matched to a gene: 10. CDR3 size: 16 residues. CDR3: CASRVPGQGTDSDYTF. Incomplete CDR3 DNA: TGTGCCAGCAGGGTCCCGGGACAGGGGACGGACTCCGACTACACC.

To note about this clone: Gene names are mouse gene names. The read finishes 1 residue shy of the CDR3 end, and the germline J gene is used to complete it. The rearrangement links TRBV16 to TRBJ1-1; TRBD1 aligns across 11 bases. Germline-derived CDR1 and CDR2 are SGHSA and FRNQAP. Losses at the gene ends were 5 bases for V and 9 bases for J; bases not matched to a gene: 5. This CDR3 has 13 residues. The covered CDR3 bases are TGTGCAAGCAGCAACGGACAGGGGGCGAAAGTCTTC. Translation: CASSNGQGAKVF. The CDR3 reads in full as CASSNGQGAKVFF.